This T cell receptor (beta chain) was sequenced in a study of T cells expressing NK-cell markers. Concerning this clonotype itself: No antigen is known for it.

The study's findings and limits: Each of over 5 donors carried dominant NKG2C+ clonotypes accounting for roughly 1.0-7.5% of CD8+ T cells. These clonotypes additionally ranked first within the CD3+CD56-NKG2C+ fraction of a few donors.

In generating TCR beta cDNA, 5'RACE template switching with UMIs was used. Each CDR3 protein gets one entry in TCRdb, which reprocessed the 5' RACE reads and gives no DNA. This sample's table has approximately 420,000 distinct CDR3 sequences. Looked up from germline, CDR1 is SGHRS and CDR2 is YFSETQ. This CDR3 region has 13 residues. This chain links TRBV5-1 with TRBJ2-1; the D call of TRBD2 rests on TCRdb alone, since no DNA is present to check it. The receptor was derived from a woman aged 45-65 years in good health. Sequencing input: blood T cells: a sorted CD56 or NKG2C T cell subset, CD4+ or CD8+ T cells, or bulk PBMC T cells (not recorded which). The chain's CDR3 is CASRGLAGDEQFF.